The 5 T cell receptor beta chains below all came from one sample that was sequenced in a study of early T cells in non-severe SARS-CoV-2 infection. One entry per CDR3 protein, called by TCRdb with MiXCR from the 5' RACE reads. This sample yields 70,000 or so distinct CDR3 sequences, of which around 10% are seen a single time; over 6% belongs to the top ten. The starting material was whole blood, obtained at baseline. The receptors stem from an adult who was a healthcare worker with PCR-confirmed SARS-CoV-2 infection or an uninfected control (not recorded which).

This chain links TRBV6-1 with TRBJ2-4; TRBD1 matches 10 bases. CDR1 MNHNS and CDR2 SASEGT come from the germline V gene. The CDR3 is made up of 18 amino acids. With 4 bases clipped from V and 1 base from J, the junction kept 10 bases outside the gene matches. The CDR3 DNA follows: TGTGCCAGCAGTGTCCAGACCGGGACAGGGGAGGCCAAAAACATTCAGTACTTC. Translating it yields CASSVQTGTGEAKNIQYF.

The chain combines TRBV20-1 with TRBJ1-6; possible D gene TRBD1, 6 bases. CDR1 is DFQATT, CDR2 SNEGSKA, per germline (reference sequence). Trimming removed 5 bases at V and 9 bases at J, with 20 bases between. The CDR3 extends over 15 amino acids. CDR3: CSAGRAGDFTSPLHF. The CDR3 region has the DNA TGCAGTGCTGGGCGGGCAGGGGATTTCACTTCACCCCTCCACTTT.

A few counts support this clonotype. V usage is TRBV5-6 and J usage is TRBJ2-5; 9 positions agree with TRBD1. V shed 9 bases, J shed 5 bases, and the junction held 5 bases outside the gene matches. Germline-derived CDR1 and CDR2 are SGHDT and YYEEEE. The CDR3 runs to 12 residues. CDR3 DNA sequence: TGTGCCACCTCCGGACAGGGGGAGACCCAGTACTTC. Translated, it gives CATSGQGETQYF.

In this sample, this clonotype turned up many times. The chain joins TRBV30 to TRBJ2-7; no definite D call. V was trimmed by 6 bases and J by 5 bases, leaving 17 bases between them. This CDR3 spans 13 amino acids. Germline loops: CDR1 GTSNPN, CDR2 SVGIG (reference sequence). The CDR3 is CACNGLLINEQYF. For the CDR3, the DNA is TGTGCCTGCAACGGTCTTCTCATAAACGAGCAGTACTTC.

The V call is TRBV5-6, the J call TRBJ2-3; 9 nucleotides align to TRBD2. The CDR3 is made up of 16 amino acids. Germline CDR1 and CDR2: SGHDT and YYEEEE. V lost 2 bases, J lost 5 bases, and 9 bases stayed unmatched. CDR3 bases: TGTGCCAGCAGCTTCTTATCGAGCGGGGGGATAGATACGCAGTATTTT. Translating gives CASSFLSSGGIDTQYF.